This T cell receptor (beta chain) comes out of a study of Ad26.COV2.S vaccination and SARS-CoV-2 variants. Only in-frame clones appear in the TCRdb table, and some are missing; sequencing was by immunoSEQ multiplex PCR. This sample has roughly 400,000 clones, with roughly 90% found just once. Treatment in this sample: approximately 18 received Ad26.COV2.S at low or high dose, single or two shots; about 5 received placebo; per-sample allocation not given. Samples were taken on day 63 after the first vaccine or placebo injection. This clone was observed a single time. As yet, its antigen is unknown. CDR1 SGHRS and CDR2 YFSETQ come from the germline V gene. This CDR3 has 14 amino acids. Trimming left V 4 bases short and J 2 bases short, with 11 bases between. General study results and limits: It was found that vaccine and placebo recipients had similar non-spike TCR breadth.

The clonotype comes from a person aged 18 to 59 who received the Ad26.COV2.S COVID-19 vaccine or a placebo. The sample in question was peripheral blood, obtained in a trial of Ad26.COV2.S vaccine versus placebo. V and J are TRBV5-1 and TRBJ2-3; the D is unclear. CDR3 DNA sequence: TGCGCCAGCAGCCGGGCCCCTTCCACAGATACGCAGTATTTT. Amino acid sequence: CASSRAPSTDTQYF.